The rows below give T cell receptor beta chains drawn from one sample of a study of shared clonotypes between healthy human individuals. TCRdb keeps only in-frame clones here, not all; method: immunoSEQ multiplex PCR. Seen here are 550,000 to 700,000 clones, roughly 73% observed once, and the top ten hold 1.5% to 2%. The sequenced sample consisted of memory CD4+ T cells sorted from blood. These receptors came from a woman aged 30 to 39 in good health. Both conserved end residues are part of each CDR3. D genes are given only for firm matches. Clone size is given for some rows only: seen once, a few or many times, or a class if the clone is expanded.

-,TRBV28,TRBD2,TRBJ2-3,TGTGCCAGCAGTCCCCATTCCAGACTAGCGGGAGGCACAGATACGCAGTATTTT,CASSPHSRLAGGTDTQYF
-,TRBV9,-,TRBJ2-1,TGTGCCAGCAGCGTATTTTCACGTTCTAGCGTGGGGAACTACAATGAGCAGTTCTTC,CASSVFSRSSVGNYNEQFF
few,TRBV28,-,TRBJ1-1,TGTGCCAGCAGCCCTCCCCCGGGGCGCATGAACACTGAAGCTTTCTTT,CASSPPPGRMNTEAFF
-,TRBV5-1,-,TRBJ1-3,TGCGCCAGCAGCCGGGCCGGGAGTGGGAACACCATATATTTT,CASSRAGSGNTIYF
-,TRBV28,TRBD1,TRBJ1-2,TGTGCCATCAGACAGGGGCAATATGGCTACACCTTC,CAIRQGQYGYTF
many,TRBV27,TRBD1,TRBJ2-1,TGTGCCAGCAGTTTTTGGGGACAGGGGAACAATGAGCAGTTCTTC,CASSFWGQGNNEQFF
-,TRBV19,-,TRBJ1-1,TGTGCCAGTGCAGGGACTACAGGGAGCGGCACTGAAGCTTTCTTT,CASAGTTGSGTEAFF
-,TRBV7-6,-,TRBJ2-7,TGTGCCAGCAGCTTAGCCCCAACCGGGAGCTCCTACGAGCAGTACTTC,CASSLAPTGSSYEQYF
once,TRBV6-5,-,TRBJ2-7,TGTGCCAGCAGTGCTACAGGGTTACGGGAGCAGTACTTC,CASSATGLREQYF
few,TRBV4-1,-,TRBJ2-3,TGCGCCAGCAGCCAAGCGGGGCCATACACAGATACGCAGTATTTT,CASSQAGPYTDTQYF
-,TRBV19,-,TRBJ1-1,TGTGCCAGTAGTATCCTCCCGGGCGGGAATACTGAAGCTTTCTTT,CASSILPGGNTEAFF
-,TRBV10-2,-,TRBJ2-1,TGCGCCAGCAGTGACCGCGGACAGTTTTGGCAGTTCTTC,CASSDRGQFWQFF
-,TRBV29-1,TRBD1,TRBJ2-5,TGCAGCGCGGGGACAGGGGAGACCCAGTACTTC,CSAGTGETQYF
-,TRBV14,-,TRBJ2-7,TGTGCCAGCAGCCAAGATCGAGGACGGATGAGGGAGCAGTACTTC,CASSQDRGRMREQYF
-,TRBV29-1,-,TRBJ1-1,TGCAGCGTTGTCAGCACAAGGACTGAAGCTTTCTTT,CSVVSTRTEAFF
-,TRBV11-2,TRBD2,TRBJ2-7,TGTGCCAGCAGCTCGGGACTAGCGCTCGAGCAGTACTTC,CASSSGLALEQYF
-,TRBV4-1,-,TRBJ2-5,TGCGCCAGCAGCTCATCGGTTGTAGAGACCCAGTACTTC,CASSSSVVETQYF
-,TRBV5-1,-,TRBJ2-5,TGCGCCAGCAGCTTTCAGGGGAGGGACAAAGAGACCCAGTACTTC,CASSFQGRDKETQYF
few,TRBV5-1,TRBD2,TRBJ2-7,TGCGCCAGAAACCATCGGGGCCAGGGGAGGACTAGCGGGAACAACGAGCAGTACTTC,CARNHRGQGRTSGNNEQYF
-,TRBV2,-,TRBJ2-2,TGTGCCAGCAGTGTCGAGCGGGTGAACACCGGGGAGCTGTTTTTT,CASSVERVNTGELFF
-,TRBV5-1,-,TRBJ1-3,TGCGCCAGCAGCTTGGGCATCTCTGGAAACACCATATATTTT,CASSLGISGNTIYF
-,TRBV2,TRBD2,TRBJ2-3,TGTGCCAGCAGAACGGGACTAGCGGTTAGCACAGATACGCAGTATTTT,CASRTGLAVSTDTQYF
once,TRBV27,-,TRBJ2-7,TGTGCCAGCAGTCCCTCCTCCCCCTACTTGGCTCAGTACTTC,CASSPSSPYLAQYF
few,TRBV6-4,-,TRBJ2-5,TGTGCCAGCAGTGCTTCCCCGGGGGAAGCAGAGACCCAGTACTTC,CASSASPGEAETQYF
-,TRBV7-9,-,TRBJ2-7,TGTGCCAGCAGCCCCCCGGGCGGAAACTACGAGCAGTACTTC,CASSPPGGNYEQYF
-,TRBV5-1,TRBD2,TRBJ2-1,TGCGCCAGCAGCTGGGGGGGAGATGAGCAGTTCTTC,CASSWGGDEQFF
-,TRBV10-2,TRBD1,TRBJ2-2,TGCGCCAGCCTCCCGGGACAGGGCACCGGGGAGCTGTTTTTT,CASLPGQGTGELFF
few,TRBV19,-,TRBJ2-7,TGTGCCAGTAGTTCGATGACTAGGTCTACTTACGAGCAGTACTTC,CASSSMTRSTYEQYF
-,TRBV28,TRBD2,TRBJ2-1,TGTGCCAGCAGTTCCCCTAGCGGGCACGAAAAAGAGCAGTTCTTC,CASSSPSGHEKEQFF
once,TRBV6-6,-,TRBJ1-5,TGTGCCAGCGGGACGTCCAATCAGCCCCAGCATTTT,CASGTSNQPQHF
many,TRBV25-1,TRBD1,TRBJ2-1,TGTGCCAGCAGTGACCCAGGGACAGGGGTCATCCACAATGAGCAGTTCTTC,CASSDPGTGVIHNEQFF
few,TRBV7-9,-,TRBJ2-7,TGTGCCAGCAGCAGCCGGTCTGGATCCTACGAGCAGTACTTC,CASSSRSGSYEQYF
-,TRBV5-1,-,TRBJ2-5,TGCGCCAGCAGCTACGGACCATCCGAAGAGACCCAGTACTTC,CASSYGPSEETQYF
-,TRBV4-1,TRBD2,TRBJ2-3,TGCGCCAGCAAGAGGGCGGGAGTGGCAGATACGCAGTATTTT,CASKRAGVADTQYF
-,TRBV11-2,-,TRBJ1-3,TGTGCCAGCAGCGGAGGCCGCTGGAATAGCTCTGGAAACACCATATATTTT,CASSGGRWNSSGNTIYF
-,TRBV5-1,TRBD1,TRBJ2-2,TGCGCCAGCAGCTTGGGGGACAGGGATCGCGGGGAGCTGTTTTTT,CASSLGDRDRGELFF
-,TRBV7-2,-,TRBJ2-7,TGTGCCAGCAGCTACCAGAGCGGAGATTACGAGCAGTACTTC,CASSYQSGDYEQYF
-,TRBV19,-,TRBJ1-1,TGTGCCAGTTCCCGCACGGGGGTTAACACTGAAGCTTTCTTT,CASSRTGVNTEAFF
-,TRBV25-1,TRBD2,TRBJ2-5,TGTGCCAGCAGTGAATTACCTGGGACTAGCGGGGTCCAAGAGACCCAGTACTTC,CASSELPGTSGVQETQYF
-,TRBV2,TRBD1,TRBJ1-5,TGTGCCAGCGATTTTCTAGGGGGCGATCAGCCCCAGCATTTT,CASDFLGGDQPQHF
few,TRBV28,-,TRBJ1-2,TGTGCCAGCAGCTTCAGGGACTATGGCTACACCTTC,CASSFRDYGYTF
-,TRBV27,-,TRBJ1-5,TGTGCCAGCAGTTTAAGCCAGGCAAATCAGCCCCAGCATTTT,CASSLSQANQPQHF